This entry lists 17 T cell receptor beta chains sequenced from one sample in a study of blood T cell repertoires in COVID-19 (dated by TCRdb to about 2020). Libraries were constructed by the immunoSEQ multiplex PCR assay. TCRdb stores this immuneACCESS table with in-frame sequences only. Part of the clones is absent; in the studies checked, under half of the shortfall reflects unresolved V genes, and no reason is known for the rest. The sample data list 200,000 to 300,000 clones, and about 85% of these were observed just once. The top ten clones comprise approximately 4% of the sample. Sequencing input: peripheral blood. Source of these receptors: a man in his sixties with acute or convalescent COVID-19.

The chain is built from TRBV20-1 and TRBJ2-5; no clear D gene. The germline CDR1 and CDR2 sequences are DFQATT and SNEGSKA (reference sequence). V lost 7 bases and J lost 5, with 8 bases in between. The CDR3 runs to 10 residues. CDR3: CSGSEETQYF. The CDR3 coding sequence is TGCAGTGGGTCCGAGGAGACCCAGTACTTC.

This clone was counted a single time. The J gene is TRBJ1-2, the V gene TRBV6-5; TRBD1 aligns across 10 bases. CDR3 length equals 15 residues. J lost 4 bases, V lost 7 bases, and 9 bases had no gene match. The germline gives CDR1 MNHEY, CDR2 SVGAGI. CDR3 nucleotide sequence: TGTGCCAGCACTGTCGGACAGGGGGGAATCTATGGCTACACCTTC. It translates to CASTVGQGGIYGYTF.

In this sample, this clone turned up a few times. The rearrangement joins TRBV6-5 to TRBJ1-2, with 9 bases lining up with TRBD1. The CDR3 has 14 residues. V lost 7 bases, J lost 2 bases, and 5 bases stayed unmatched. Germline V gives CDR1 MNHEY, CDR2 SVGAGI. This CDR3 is CASNTGTGNYGYTF. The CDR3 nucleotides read TGTGCCAGCAATACCGGGACAGGGAACTATGGCTACACCTTC.

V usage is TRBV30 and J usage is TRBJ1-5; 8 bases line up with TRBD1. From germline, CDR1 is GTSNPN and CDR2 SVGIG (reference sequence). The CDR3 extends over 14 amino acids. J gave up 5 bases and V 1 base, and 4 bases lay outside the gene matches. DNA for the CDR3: TGTGCCTGGAGTGGACAGGGGACCTATCAGCCCCAGCATTTT. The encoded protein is CAWSGQGTYQPQHF.

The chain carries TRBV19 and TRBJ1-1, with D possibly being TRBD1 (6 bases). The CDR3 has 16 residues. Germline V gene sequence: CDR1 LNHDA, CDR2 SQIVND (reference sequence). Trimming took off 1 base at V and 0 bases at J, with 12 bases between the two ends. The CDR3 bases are TGTGCCAGTAGTATAGCAGGGGCGCGCATGAACACTGAAGCTTTCTTT. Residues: CASSIAGARMNTEAFF. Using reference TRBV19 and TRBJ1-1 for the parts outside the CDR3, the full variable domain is DGGITQSPKYLFRKEGQNVTLSCEQNLNHDAMYWYRQDPGQGLRLIYYSQIVNDFQKGDIAEGYSVSREKKESFPLTVTSAQKNPTAFYLCASSIAGARMNTEAFFGQGTRLTVV.

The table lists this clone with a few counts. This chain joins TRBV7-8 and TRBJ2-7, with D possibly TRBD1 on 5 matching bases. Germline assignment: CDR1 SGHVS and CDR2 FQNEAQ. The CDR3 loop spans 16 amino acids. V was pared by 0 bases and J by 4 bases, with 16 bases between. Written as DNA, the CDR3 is TGTGCCAGCAGCTTAGCAGGGGCGCCCGCTATTTACGAGCAGTACTTC. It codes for CASSLAGAPAIYEQYF.

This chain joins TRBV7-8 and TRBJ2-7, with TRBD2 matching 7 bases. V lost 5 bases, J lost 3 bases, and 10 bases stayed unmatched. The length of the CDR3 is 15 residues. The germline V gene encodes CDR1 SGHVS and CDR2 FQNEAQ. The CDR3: CASSLAATSRYEQYF. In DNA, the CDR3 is TGTGCCAGCAGCCTCGCCGCGACTAGCCGCTACGAGCAGTACTTC. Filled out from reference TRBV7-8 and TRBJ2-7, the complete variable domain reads GAGVSQSPRYKVAKRGQDVALRCDPISGHVSLFWYQQALGQGPEFLTYFQNEAQLDKSGLPSDRFFAERPEGSVSTLKIQRTQQEDSAVYLCASSLAATSRYEQYFGPGTRLTVT.

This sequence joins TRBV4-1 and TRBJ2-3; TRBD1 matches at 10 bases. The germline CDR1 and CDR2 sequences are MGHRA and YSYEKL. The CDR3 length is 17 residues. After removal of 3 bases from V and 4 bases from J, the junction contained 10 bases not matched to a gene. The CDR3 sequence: CASSHPREGQGPDTQYF. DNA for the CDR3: TGCGCCAGCAGCCATCCCCGAGAGGGACAGGGGCCAGATACGCAGTATTTT.

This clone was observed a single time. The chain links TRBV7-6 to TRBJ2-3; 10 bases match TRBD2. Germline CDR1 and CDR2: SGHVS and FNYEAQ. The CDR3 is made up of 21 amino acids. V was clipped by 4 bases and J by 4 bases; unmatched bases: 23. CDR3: CASSSLSGGRPIYPGADTQYF. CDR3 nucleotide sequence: TGTGCCAGCAGCTCCCTTAGCGGGGGGCGGCCAATATACCCTGGGGCAGATACGCAGTATTTT. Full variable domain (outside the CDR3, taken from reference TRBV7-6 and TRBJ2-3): GAGVSQSPRYKVTKRGQDVALRCDPISGHVSLYWYRQALGQGPEFLTYFNYEAQQDKSGLPNDRFSAERPEGSISTLTIQRTEQRDSAMYRCASSSLSGGRPIYPGADTQYFGPGTRLTVL.

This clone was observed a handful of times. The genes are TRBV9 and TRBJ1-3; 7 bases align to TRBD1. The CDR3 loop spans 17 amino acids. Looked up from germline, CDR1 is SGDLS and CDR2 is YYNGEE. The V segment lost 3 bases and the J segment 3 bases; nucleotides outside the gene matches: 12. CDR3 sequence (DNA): TGTGCCAGCAGCGCCGGGACAGCTAGAATGGTTGGAAACACCATATATTTT. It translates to CASSAGTARMVGNTIYF.

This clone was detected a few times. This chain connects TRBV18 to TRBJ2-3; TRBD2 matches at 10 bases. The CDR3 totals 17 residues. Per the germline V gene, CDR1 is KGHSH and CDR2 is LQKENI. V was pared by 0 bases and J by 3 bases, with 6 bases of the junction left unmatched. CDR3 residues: CASSPPEASGRTDTQYF. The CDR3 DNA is TGTGCCAGCTCACCACCAGAGGCTAGCGGGAGAACAGATACGCAGTATTTT.

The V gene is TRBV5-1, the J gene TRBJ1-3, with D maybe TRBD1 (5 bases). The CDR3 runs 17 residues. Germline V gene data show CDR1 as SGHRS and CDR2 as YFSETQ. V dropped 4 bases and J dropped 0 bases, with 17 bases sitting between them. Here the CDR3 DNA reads TGCGCCAGCAGCCCGGGACTCCTGCCCCTCTCTGGAAACACCATATATTTT. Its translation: CASSPGLLPLSGNTIYF.

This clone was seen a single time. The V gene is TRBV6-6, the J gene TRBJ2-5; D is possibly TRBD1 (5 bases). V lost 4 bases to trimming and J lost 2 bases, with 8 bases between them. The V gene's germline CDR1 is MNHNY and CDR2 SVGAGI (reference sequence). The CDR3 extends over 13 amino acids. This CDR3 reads CASSSDNQETQYF. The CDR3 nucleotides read TGTGCCAGCAGTTCGGACAATCAAGAGACCCAGTACTTC.

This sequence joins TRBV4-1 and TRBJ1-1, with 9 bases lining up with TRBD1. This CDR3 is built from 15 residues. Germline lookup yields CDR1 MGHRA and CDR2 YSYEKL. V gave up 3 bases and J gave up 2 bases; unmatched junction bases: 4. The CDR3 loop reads CASSHGQGINTEAFF. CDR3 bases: TGCGCCAGCAGCCATGGACAGGGGATTAACACTGAAGCTTTCTTT.

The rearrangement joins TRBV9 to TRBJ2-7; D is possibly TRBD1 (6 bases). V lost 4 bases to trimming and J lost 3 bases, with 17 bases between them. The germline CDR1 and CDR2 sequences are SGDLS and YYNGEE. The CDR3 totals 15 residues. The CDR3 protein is CASSQQGGPSYEQYF. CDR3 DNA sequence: TGTGCCAGCAGCCAACAGGGTGGACCTAGCTACGAGCAGTACTTC.

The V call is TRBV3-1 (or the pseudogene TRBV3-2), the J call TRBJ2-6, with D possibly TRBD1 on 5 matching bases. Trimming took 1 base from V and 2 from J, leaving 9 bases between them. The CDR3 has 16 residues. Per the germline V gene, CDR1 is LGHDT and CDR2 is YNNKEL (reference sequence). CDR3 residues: CASSQVVTAGANVLTF. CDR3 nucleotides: TGTGCCAGCAGCCAAGTCGTGACAGCTGGGGCCAACGTCCTGACTTTC.

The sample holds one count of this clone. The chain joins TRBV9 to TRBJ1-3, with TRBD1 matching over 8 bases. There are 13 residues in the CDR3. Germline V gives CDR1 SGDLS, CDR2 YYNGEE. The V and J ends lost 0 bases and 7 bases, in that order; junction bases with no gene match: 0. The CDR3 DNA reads TGTGCCAGCAGCGTAGGACAGGGGAACACCATATATTTT. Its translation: CASSVGQGNTIYF.